Below, 21 T cell receptor beta chains from the same sample are listed, as sequenced in a study of shared clonotypes between healthy human individuals. As defined, naive CD8 cells were CD45RO-negative and positively selected for CCR7, with terminally differentiated effector memory CD45RA+ cells excluded. The data were produced by immunoSEQ multiplex PCR, yet TCRdb's version contains in-frame clones alone and is incomplete. Among about 2 million clones listed, approximately 94% were seen once. Sequencing was carried out using naive CD8+ T cells sorted from blood. Receptors were obtained from a man between 18 and 29 years old in good health.

V and J are TRBV14 and TRBJ2-7; TRBD1 matches 7 bases. The CDR3 is 14 amino acids. CDR1 is SGHDN and CDR2 is FVKESK in the germline V gene. The ends lost 4 bases at V and 4 bases at J; junction bases unmatched: 7. The CDR3 DNA sequence: TGTGCCAGCAGCCGCCGACAGGGTTCTTACGAGCAGTACTTC. Translation: CASSRRQGSYEQYF.

The J gene is TRBJ2-2, the V gene TRBV7-9; 7 nucleotides agree with TRBD2. Germline V gene data show CDR1 as SEHNR and CDR2 as FQNEAQ (reference sequence). CDR3 length: 15 amino acids. J was trimmed by 7 bases and V by 1 base; bases with no gene match: 6. CDR3 nucleotides: TGTGCCAGCAGCTTAGGCGGGAGAGAAAACGGGGAGCTGTTTTTT. This translates into CASSLGGRENGELFF.

This chain joins TRBV6-5 and TRBJ1-1; D gene ambiguous. Per germline, CDR1 MNHEY and CDR2 SVGAGI. The CDR3 length is 16 residues. Between the trimmed V and J ends, which lost 0 bases and 1 base, there was a span of 12 bases. The CDR3 is CASSYSIGERNTEAFF. The CDR3, as DNA: TGTGCCAGCAGTTACTCGATCGGGGAGAGGAACACTGAAGCTTTCTTT.

The genes are TRBV5-1 and TRBJ1-1; no reliable D call. This CDR3 has 14 residues. Trimming cost V 6 bases and J 2 bases, with 14 bases left between them. Germline values: CDR1 SGHRS, CDR2 YFSETQ. The CDR3 sequence is CASKSDEINTEAFF. In DNA, the CDR3 is TGCGCCAGCAAGTCCGATGAGATCAACACTGAAGCTTTCTTT.

This clone was seen only a few times. Within the sample, other DNA sequences also encode this same CDR3. The chain couples TRBV5-6 to TRBJ2-7; D gene ambiguous. CDR1 is SGHDT and CDR2 is YYEEEE in the germline V gene. The V and J ends lost 1 base and 2 bases respectively, with 1 base between them. CDR3 length: 11 amino acids. The CDR3 sequence: CASSLTYEQYF. The CDR3 region has the DNA TGTGCCAGCAGCTTGACCTACGAGCAGTACTTC.

This clone was observed once. The rearrangement uses TRBV7-9 and TRBJ2-1; 7 bases agree with TRBD2. The V gene's germline CDR1 is SEHNR and CDR2 FQNEAQ (reference sequence). V shed 7 bases, J shed 2 bases, and the junction held 5 bases outside the gene matches. This CDR3 has 14 residues. The CDR3 nucleotides read TGTGCCAGCATGTCCCTAGCGGCCTACAATGAGCAGTTCTTC. It yields the protein CASMSLAAYNEQFF.

This clone was found many times. The chain couples TRBV5-1 to TRBJ2-3; 8 bases fit TRBD2. The CDR3 loop spans 16 amino acids. CDR1 and CDR2 from the germline V gene are SGHRS and YFSETQ. Losses at the gene ends were 5 bases for V and 2 bases for J; bases not matched to a gene: 10. CDR3 sequence (DNA): TGCGCCAGCAGGTCACACCCCGGGGGGGCCACAGATACGCAGTATTTT. Protein product: CASRSHPGGATDTQYF.

With respect to this clone: Other DNA variants within this sample encode the same CDR3. This chain joins TRBV6-5 and TRBJ2-7; TRBD2 matches at 8 bases. Germline V lookup: CDR1 MNHEY, CDR2 SVGAGI. Unmatched junction bases numbered 1, after V lost 0 bases and J lost 3 bases. CDR3 length equals 14 residues. The CDR3, as DNA: TGTGCCAGCAGTTACTCGAGCGGGAGCTACGAGCAGTACTTC. Its protein product is CASSYSSGSYEQYF.

The chain has TRBV6-1 and TRBJ1-1; a weak D match, TRBD1 (5 bases). The CDR3 sequence is 13 residues long. CDR1 and CDR2 from the germline V gene are MNHNS and SASEGT. Trimming stripped 6 bases from V and 1 base from J, with 9 bases between. The chain's CDR3 is CASRGEWNTEAFF. The DNA for the CDR3 is TGTGCCAGCAGGGGGGAATGGAACACTGAAGCTTTCTTT.

Points on this clone: Other nucleotide sequences in the sample specify the same CDR3. The chain carries TRBV11-2 and TRBJ2-7; 9 bases line up with TRBD1. The CDR3 contains 14 residues. V gave up 3 bases and J gave up 2 bases; unmatched junction bases: 2. Germline lookup yields CDR1 SGHAT and CDR2 FQNNGV. The CDR3 DNA sequence: TGTGCCAGCAGCTTTGGACAGGGGCCCTACGAGCAGTACTTC. As protein: CASSFGQGPYEQYF.

Concerning this clone: Other DNA variants within this sample encode the same CDR3. The chain uses TRBV7-9 and TRBJ2-1, with 12 positions matching TRBD2. J lost 7 bases, V lost 6 bases, and 7 bases had no gene match. CDR1 SEHNR and CDR2 FQNEAQ come from the germline V gene (reference sequence). This CDR3 spans 15 amino acids. CDR3 sequence: CASSLLAGGPNEQFF. The CDR3 coding sequence is TGTGCCAGCAGTCTTCTAGCGGGAGGGCCGAATGAGCAGTTCTTC.

With respect to this clone: The sample carries other DNA sequences with the same CDR3. The V gene is TRBV19, the J gene TRBJ2-1; D may be TRBD2 (5 bases). The V end was cut by 0 bases, the J end by 4 bases, with 10 bases between. CDR3 length: 15 amino acids. CDR1 is LNHDA and CDR2 is SQIVND in the germline V gene (reference sequence). The CDR3 DNA is TGTGCCAGTAGTATAGATCTGGACTCGTACAATGAGCAGTTCTTC. Translating gives CASSIDLDSYNEQFF.

The gene calls are TRBV6-5 and TRBJ2-7; 8 bases match TRBD1. The CDR3 has 14 residues. Germline trimming cut 5 bases from V and 3 bases from J; bases unmatched to any gene: 6. Germline-derived CDR1 and CDR2 are MNHEY and SVGAGI. CDR3 loop: CASSTTGEHYEQYF. The CDR3 region has the DNA TGTGCCAGCAGTACGACAGGGGAACACTACGAGCAGTACTTC.

The chain carries TRBV7-8 and TRBJ1-1; no reliable D call. Germline assignment: CDR1 SGHVS and CDR2 FQNEAQ. V was clipped by 1 base and J by 1 base, with 10 bases between them. The CDR3 runs to 15 residues. The CDR3 DNA follows: TGTGCCAGCAGCTTAGAGTTACCCGAGAACACTGAAGCTTTCTTT. Residues: CASSLELPENTEAFF.

The chain carries TRBV7-6 and TRBJ2-1, with no clear D. Trimming took off 5 bases at V and 0 bases at J, with 17 bases between the two ends. The CDR3 is 17 residues long. From germline, CDR1 is SGHVS and CDR2 FNYEAQ. As DNA, the CDR3 is TGTGCCAGCAGCCAAGACCACGGCGGTAGCTCCTACAATGAGCAGTTCTTC. It specifies CASSQDHGGSSYNEQFF.

The chain recombines TRBV19 with TRBJ1-4; perhaps TRBD1 as D (5 bases). Germline V gene sequence: CDR1 LNHDA, CDR2 SQIVND (reference sequence). The CDR3 totals 16 residues. Deletions cut 5 bases from V and 5 bases from J, with 18 bases between. The CDR3 sequence is CASSPGTAEGNEKLFF. DNA for the CDR3: TGTGCCAGTAGTCCGGGGACGGCTGAGGGGAATGAAAAACTGTTTTTT.

The chain is built from TRBV7-8 and TRBJ1-1; D is uncertain. Trimming stripped 2 bases from V and 3 bases from J, with 16 bases between. Germline loops: CDR1 SGHVS, CDR2 FQNEAQ. CDR3 length: 16 amino acids. The CDR3 nucleotides read TGTGCCAGCAGCTTAAAGACCAGATTCGAGGACACTGAAGCTTTCTTT. Translation gives CASSLKTRFEDTEAFF.

This chain uses TRBV7-9 with TRBJ1-1; D is uncertain. The CDR3 is 13 amino acids. The germline V gene encodes CDR1 SEHNR and CDR2 FQNEAQ (reference sequence). V lost 1 base and J lost 6, with 9 bases in between. CDR3 sequence (DNA): TGTGCCAGCAGCTTAGGTAGGGAGGCTGAAGCTTTCTTT. Translated: CASSLGREAEAFF. The full variable domain, its missing parts supplied by reference TRBV7-9 and TRBJ1-1, is DTGVSQNPRHKITKRGQNVTFRCDPISEHNRLYWYRQTLGQGPEFLTYFQNEAQLEKSRLLSDRFSAERPKGSFSTLEIQRTEQGDSAMYLCASSLGREAEAFFGQGTRLTVV.

This chain joins TRBV9 and TRBJ2-3, with 11 bases that match TRBD2. CDR1 SGDLS and CDR2 YYNGEE come from the germline V gene. The ends lost 1 base at V and 1 base at J; junction bases unmatched: 8. The CDR3 is 18 residues long. DNA of the CDR3: TGTGCCAGCAGCGTACCTCTTAGCGGGGGGGCTGGCACAGATACGCAGTATTTT. Its translation: CASSVPLSGGAGTDTQYF.

V and J are TRBV29-1 and TRBJ1-3; D unresolved. V lost 6 bases and J lost 1, with 10 bases in between. The CDR3 contains 13 residues. Germline assignment: CDR1 SQVTM and CDR2 ANQGSEA. As DNA, the CDR3 is TGCAGCGTCCGATCGGGATCTGGAAACACCATATATTTT. Its translation: CSVRSGSGNTIYF.

The chain recombines TRBV9 with TRBJ2-1, with 11 bases identical to TRBD2. Trimming at V came to 4 bases and at J to 8 bases, leaving 8 bases not matched to a gene. Germline CDR1 and CDR2: SGDLS and YYNGEE. CDR3 size: 15 residues. The CDR3 bases are TGTGCCAGCAGCCCCTTAGCGGGGGGGGACCATGAGCAGTTCTTC. This translates into CASSPLAGGDHEQFF. The whole variable domain, remainder taken from reference TRBV9 and TRBJ2-1, is DSGVTQTPKHLITATGQRVTLRCSPRSGDLSVYWYQQSLDQGLQFLIQYYNGEERAKGNILERFSAQQFPDLHSELNLSSLELGDSALYFCASSPLAGGDHEQFFGPGTRLTVL.